Below are 25 T cell receptor beta chains sequenced from a single sample in a study of blood T cell repertoires in COVID-19. Repertoires were generated with immunoSEQ multiplex PCR, while TCRdb's copy carries only in-frame clones and drops some. The table has about 150,000 clones, approximately 86% seen once; the top ten hold 0.63%. Sequencing used peripheral blood. The receptors originated from a man between 60 and 70 years old with COVID-19, enrolled during active disease.

The chain's CDR3 is CASSQGRRDAEAFF. The CDR3 DNA reads as TGTGCCAGCAGTCAGGGGCGTAGGGACGCTGAAGCTTTCTTT. This rearrangement joins TRBV28 to TRBJ1-1; D perhaps matches TRBD1 (6 bases). Trimming shortened V by 5 bases and J by 6 bases, and 16 bases separated the two germline ends. This CDR3 has 14 amino acids. The germline CDR1 and CDR2 sequences are MDHEN and SYDVKM.

The rearrangement links TRBV4-1 to TRBJ1-1, with no clear D. Germline CDR1 is MGHRA and CDR2 is YSYEKL. The V gene lost 2 bases and the J gene lost 3 bases, with 4 bases spanning the gap. The CDR3 sequence is 12 residues long. CDR3 nucleotide sequence: TGCGCCAGCAGCCAACCATACACTGAAGCTTTCTTT. It translates to CASSQPYTEAFF.

The chain employs TRBV5-4 and TRBJ1-5, with a weak D call TRBD1 (5 bases). Germline V gene lookup returns CDR1 SGHNT and CDR2 YYREEE (reference sequence). The CDR3 totals 14 residues. V lost 0 bases and J lost 6, with 10 bases in between. CDR3 residues: CASSLAGRGQPQHF. In nucleotides, the CDR3 is TGTGCCAGCAGCTTGGCAGGGAGGGGTCAGCCCCAGCATTTT.

This chain links TRBV6-5 with TRBJ1-2, with TRBD1 matching 7 bases. The CDR3 length is 12 residues. The V and J ends lost 7 bases and 8 bases, in that order; junction bases with no gene match: 7. Per germline, CDR1 MNHEY and CDR2 SVGAGI. The CDR3 bases are TGTGCCAGCACTCGACAGGGAGGCGGCTACACCTTC. It codes for CASTRQGGGYTF.

This clone was counted a single time. This chain uses TRBV19 with TRBJ1-5; D is possibly TRBD1 (5 bases). This CDR3 has 15 residues. CDR1 and CDR2 (germline): LNHDA, SQIVND (reference sequence). With 10 bases removed from V and 0 bases from J, the gap between germline ends came to 16 bases. The CDR3 DNA follows: TGTGCCACCCTAGAAAAGGGGTATAGCAATCAGCCCCAGCATTTT. Protein: CATLEKGYSNQPQHF.

J is TRBJ2-7 and V is TRBV6-6; D gene uncertain. Trimming left V 6 bases short and J 2 bases short, with 14 bases between. The CDR3 runs to 14 residues. The germline CDR1 and CDR2 sequences are MNHNY and SVGAGI (reference sequence). CDR3 loop: CASSPTVNPYEQYF. The DNA for the CDR3 is TGTGCCAGCAGCCCTACAGTAAACCCCTACGAGCAGTACTTC.

The chain carries TRBV7-8 and TRBJ2-7; 10 nucleotides align to TRBD2. Trimming at V came to 1 base and at J to 2 bases, leaving 2 bases not matched to a gene. This CDR3 is 15 amino acids long. Germline CDR1 and CDR2: SGHVS and FQNEAQ. CDR3 residues: CASSLELAGTYEQYF. The DNA for the CDR3 is TGTGCCAGCAGCTTAGAACTAGCGGGGACCTACGAGCAGTACTTC.

This chain joins TRBV7-2 and TRBJ2-5; 9 nucleotides line up with TRBD2. With 5 bases clipped from V and 2 bases from J, the junction kept 3 bases outside the gene matches. CDR3 length equals 14 residues. Per germline, CDR1 SGHTA and CDR2 FQGNSA. The CDR3 nucleotides are TGTGCCAGCAGCCCTAGCGGGGTTCAAGAGACCCAGTACTTC. Protein sequence: CASSPSGVQETQYF.

The chain joins TRBV7-3 to TRBJ1-1; D is perhaps TRBD1 (6 bases). Germline CDR1 reads SGHTA; CDR2 reads FQGTGA. The CDR3 contains 13 residues. Between the trimmed V and J ends, which lost 5 bases and 5 bases, there was a span of 12 bases. CDR3 DNA sequence: TGTGCCAGCAGCCGAACAGGGCTTACTGAAGCTTTCTTT. Translation: CASSRTGLTEAFF.

The gene calls are TRBV28 and TRBJ1-2; 10 bases match TRBD1. Germline lookup yields CDR1 MDHEN and CDR2 SYDVKM. After removal of 4 bases from V and 10 bases from J, the junction contained 9 bases not matched to a gene. This CDR3 contains 14 residues. This chain's CDR3 is CASSSGQGVRVYTF. DNA of the CDR3: TGTGCCAGCAGTTCCGGACAGGGGGTTCGTGTCTACACCTTC.

The J gene is TRBJ1-1, the V gene TRBV5-1; 8 bases match TRBD1. Germline values: CDR1 SGHRS, CDR2 YFSETQ. This CDR3 contains 16 residues. The trim removed 4 bases at V and 0 bases at J, leaving 8 bases unmatched. DNA for the CDR3: TGCGCCAGCAGCGAGGACAGGGTATACATGAACACTGAAGCTTTCTTT. This codes for CASSEDRVYMNTEAFF.

The rearrangement joins TRBV6-2 or TRBV6-3 to TRBJ1-1; 7 positions agree with TRBD1. The CDR3 has 15 amino acids. CDR1 is MNHEY and CDR2 is SVGEGT in the germline V gene. Trimming at V came to 7 bases and at J to 1 base, leaving 9 bases not matched to a gene. In DNA, the CDR3 is TGTGCCAGCACCCCAAGGGGGCAGGGGAACACTGAAGCTTTCTTT. Translation: CASTPRGQGNTEAFF.

Comment on this clone: One junction end disagrees with the germline gene, perhaps due to a read error. CDR3: CSVTSVGWGYF. In nucleotides, the CDR3 is TGCAGTGTCACTAGCGTGGGGTGGGGTTACTTC. V is TRBV20-1 and J is TRBJ1-2, with D unresolved. Germline-derived CDR1 and CDR2 are DFQATT and SNEGSKA (reference sequence). The CDR3 spans 11 residues.

The V call is TRBV6-5, the J call TRBJ2-7, with 10 positions matching TRBD2. V shed 5 bases, J shed 9 bases, and the junction held 7 bases outside the gene matches. The germline V gene has CDR1 MNHEY and CDR2 SVGAGI. This CDR3 contains 13 residues. CDR3 in DNA: TGTGCCAGCAGTACTACTAGCGGGAAGGTGCAGTACTTC. Protein product: CASSTTSGKVQYF.

This clone was counted between two and nine times. This chain uses TRBV19 with TRBJ2-3; no clear D. In germline, CDR1 is LNHDA, CDR2 SQIVND (reference sequence). This CDR3 is 13 amino acids long. V was shortened by 5 bases and J by 5 bases, with 11 bases between the two germline ends. CDR3 sequence reads: CASSLSLEDTQYF. The CDR3 DNA is TGTGCCAGTAGTCTATCCCTCGAAGATACGCAGTATTTT.

This chain joins TRBV24-1 and TRBJ2-2, with a tentative D call TRBD1 (5 bases). The CDR3 has 18 amino acids. Germline V lookup: CDR1 KGHDR, CDR2 SFDVKD. With 2 bases removed from V and 1 base from J, the gap between germline ends came to 16 bases. The CDR3 nucleotides are TGTGCCACCAGTGATTATCCCCCCCCGCAGGGGAACACCGGGGAGCTGTTTTTT. It is translated as CATSDYPPPQGNTGELFF.

This clone was seen a few times. The chain has TRBV9 and TRBJ2-3; a possible D gene is TRBD1 (5 bases). V was shortened by 6 bases and J by 0 bases, with 11 bases between the two germline ends. The CDR3 is 14 residues long. CDR1 and CDR2 (germline): SGDLS, YYNGEE. This chain's CDR3 is CASKDSTSTDTQYF. DNA for the CDR3: TGTGCCAGCAAAGACAGTACTAGCACAGATACGCAGTATTTT.

V usage is TRBV27 and J usage is TRBJ1-1; D unresolved. This CDR3 contains 11 residues. Between the trimmed V and J ends, which lost 6 bases and 2 bases, there was a span of 4 bases. The V gene's germline CDR1 is MNHEY and CDR2 SMNVEV (reference sequence). The CDR3 DNA sequence: TGTGCCAGCAGCAGTAACACTGAAGCTTTCTTT. Translating it yields CASSSNTEAFF.

The gene calls are TRBV6-2 or TRBV6-3 and TRBJ1-2, with TRBD1 matching 9 bases. The J segment lost 8 bases and the V segment lost 5 bases, leaving 12 bases of the junction unmatched. Germline values: CDR1 MNHEY, CDR2 SVGEGT. This CDR3 has 15 residues. CDR3 in DNA: TGTGCCAGCAGTCCCATCGGGACAGGGACGGAGGGCTACACCTTC. Translation: CASSPIGTGTEGYTF.

The gene calls are TRBV28 and TRBJ2-7, with 9 positions matching TRBD2. The ends lost 8 bases at V and 3 bases at J; junction bases unmatched: 8. Germline CDR1 and CDR2: MDHEN and SYDVKM. The CDR3 totals 14 residues. The CDR3: CASVSSGVNYEQYF. CDR3 in DNA: TGTGCCAGCGTCTCTAGCGGGGTGAACTACGAGCAGTACTTC.

This rearrangement joins TRBV7-2 to TRBJ2-1; D possibly corresponds to TRBD1 (5 bases). V was trimmed by 4 bases and J by 15 bases, leaving 7 bases between them. This CDR3 is built from 9 residues. CDR1 is SGHTA, CDR2 FQGNSA, per germline. The CDR3 DNA follows: TGTGCCAGCAGCTGGGGCTCGTTCTTC. Amino acids: CASSWGSFF. The full variable domain, with the rest looked up from reference TRBV7-2 and TRBJ2-1, is GAGVSQSPSNKVTEKGKDVELRCDPISGHTALYWYRQSLGQGLEFLIYFQGNSAPDKSGLPSDRFSAERTGGSVSTLTIQRTQQEDSAVYLCASSWGSFFGPGTRLTVL.

This chain connects TRBV5-8 to TRBJ2-1; TRBD2 might be the D (6 bases). The V end lost 3 bases, the J end lost 7 bases, and 20 bases lay between the germline ends. Germline-derived CDR1 and CDR2 are SGHTS and YDEGEE. This CDR3 is 16 amino acids long. In DNA, the CDR3 is TGTGCCAGCAGCTCGGGACTTCGGGGGTTTGAGAATGAGCAGTTCTTC. This gives the protein CASSSGLRGFENEQFF.

This clone came up once. CDR3 residues: CAWSVRGHGNTIYF. The DNA for the CDR3 is TGTGCCTGGAGTGTACGGGGACACGGAAACACCATATATTTT. The chain is built from TRBV30 and TRBJ1-3; D is perhaps TRBD1 (6 bases). The CDR3 covers 14 residues. Trimming cost V 0 bases and J 4 bases, with 10 bases left between them. Germline lookup yields CDR1 GTSNPN and CDR2 SVGIG (reference sequence).

This chain uses TRBV5-1 with TRBJ2-5; D is perhaps TRBD1 (6 bases). Germline V lookup: CDR1 SGHRS, CDR2 YFSETQ. V gave up 0 bases and J gave up 3 bases, with 6 bases separating them. This CDR3 spans 13 amino acids. The CDR3 nucleotides read TGCGCCAGCAGCTTGGGGACAGAAGAGACCCAGTACTTC. It specifies CASSLGTEETQYF. Together with reference TRBV5-1 and TRBJ2-5, the CDR3 gives the full variable domain: KAGVTQTPRYLIKTRGQQVTLSCSPISGHRSVSWYQQTPGQGLQFLFEYFSETQRNKGNFPGRFSGRQFSNSRSEMNVSTLELGDSALYLCASSLGTEETQYFGPGTRLLVL.

The chain couples TRBV19 to TRBJ1-1; 8 nucleotides match TRBD1. V lost 8 bases and J lost 0; bases outside the gene matches: 5. CDR1 is LNHDA and CDR2 is SQIVND in the germline V gene (reference sequence). CDR3 length: 14 residues. Here the CDR3 DNA reads TGTGCCAGTCGGCAGGGGGCCTTGAACACTGAAGCTTTCTTT. Translating it yields CASRQGALNTEAFF.